These 30 T cell receptor beta chains share one sample of origin, sequenced in a study of molecular identifiers for immune sequencing clone quantification. TCRdb analysed the PCR reads with MiXCR anew, one entry per CDR3 protein. The sample shows under 350,000 distinct CDR3 sequences, about a quarter of them seen only once. Specimen: naive CD8+ T cells from blood, with Jurkat cell RNA spiked in. Indicated subset: FACS-sorted CD8+CD4-CCR7+CD45RA+ naive T cells. The receptors derive from a human donor in good health. Some libraries in this study had Jurkat cell RNA spiked in.

Note on this clonotype: Compared with germline, one end of the junction differs, possibly owing to a read error. CDR3: CASSLVKETQHF. The CDR3 bases are TGTGCCAGCAGCTTAGTGAAGGAGACCCAGCACTTC. The gene calls are TRBV11-2 and TRBJ2-5; D is uncertain. This CDR3 is built from 12 residues. CDR1 and CDR2 (germline): SGHAT, FQNNGV.

There are a few counts of this clonotype. V and J are TRBV27 and TRBJ1-4, with D possibly TRBD1 on 5 matching bases. Germline CDR1 and CDR2: MNHEY and SMNVEV (reference sequence). V gave up 6 bases and J gave up 0 bases, with 11 bases separating them. There are 15 residues in the CDR3. The CDR3 bases are TGTGCCAGCAGACCAGGGTATACAACTAATGAAAAACTGTTTTTT. Translating it yields CASRPGYTTNEKLFF.

This clonotype was recorded at least ten times. The rearrangement links TRBV29-1 to TRBJ1-1, with D perhaps TRBD1 (6 bases). CDR3 length: 12 residues. Between the trimmed V and J ends, which lost 4 bases and 6 bases, there was a span of 12 bases. Germline lookup yields CDR1 SQVTM and CDR2 ANQGSEA. The CDR3 is CSVAGDGAEAFF. CDR3 coding DNA: TGCAGCGTTGCAGGGGATGGGGCTGAAGCTTTCTTT.

This clonotype occurred many times. V is TRBV12-5 and J is TRBJ2-3, with D unclear. CDR1 is LGHNT, CDR2 FRNRAP, per germline. Trimming left V 6 bases short and J 6 bases short, with 10 bases between. CDR3 length: 12 residues. Here the CDR3 DNA reads TGTGCTAGTGGACAGACGGAGGATACGCAGTATTTT. Amino acids: CASGQTEDTQYF. The full variable domain, rest sourced from reference TRBV12-5 and TRBJ2-3, is DARVTQTPRHKVTEMGQEVTMRCQPILGHNTVFWYRQTMMQGLELLAYFRNRAPLDDSGMPKDRFSAEMPDATLATLKIQPSEPRDSAVYFCASGQTEDTQYFGPGTRLTVL.

This clonotype occurred many times. The chain uses TRBV5-1 and TRBJ2-6, with TRBD1 as a possible D gene (5 bases). V was cut by 3 bases and J by 1 base, with 8 bases left in between. The CDR3 extends over 15 amino acids. Germline lookup yields CDR1 SGHRS and CDR2 YFSETQ. The DNA for the CDR3 is TGCGCCAGCAGCTCCGACAGATCTGGGGCCAACGTCCTGACTTTC. It is translated as CASSSDRSGANVLTF. The full variable domain, rest sourced from reference TRBV5-1 and TRBJ2-6, is KAGVTQTPRYLIKTRGQQVTLSCSPISGHRSVSWYQQTPGQGLQFLFEYFSETQRNKGNFPGRFSGRQFSNSRSEMNVSTLELGDSALYLCASSSDRSGANVLTFGAGSRLTVL.

This clonotype appeared many times. The CDR3 reads CSARAPGIYEQYF. CDR3 in DNA: TGCAGTGCTAGAGCCCCAGGGATTTACGAGCAGTACTTC. The rearrangement uses TRBV20-1 and TRBJ2-7; a possible D gene is TRBD1 (5 bases). The CDR3 is 13 amino acids. Trimming pared 1 base from V and 4 bases from J, leaving 11 bases between. CDR1 is DFQATT and CDR2 is SNEGSKA in the germline V gene (reference sequence).

To note about this clonotype: Because the CDR3 is missing its conserved closing phenylalanine or tryptophan, this is likely a read error. The chain employs TRBV11-2 and TRBJ2-5; D is undetermined. Germline V gene lookup returns CDR1 SGHAT and CDR2 FQNNGV. Trimming took off 5 bases at V and 2 bases at J, with 15 bases between the two ends. The CDR3 is made up of 15 amino acids. The CDR3 protein is CASSPGWQKQETQYL. For the CDR3, the DNA is TGTGCCAGCAGCCCAGGTTGGCAGAAACAAGAGACCCAGTACTTA.

In its sample, this clonotype was seen many times. The chain has TRBV6-1 and TRBJ2-3, with 11 bases identical to TRBD1. CDR3 length: 17 residues. CDR1 is MNHNS and CDR2 is SASEGT in the germline V gene. V shed 0 bases and J 3 bases; nucleotides not matched to a gene: 5. This chain's CDR3 is CASSEAWTGGLTDTQYF. CDR3 coding DNA: TGTGCCAGCAGTGAAGCATGGACAGGGGGCTTGACAGATACGCAGTATTTT.

On this clonotype: Possible read error: a much larger clone is one base away. V usage is TRBV4-2 and J usage is TRBJ2-7; D is perhaps TRBD2 (5 bases). This CDR3 spans 15 amino acids. Germline loops: CDR1 LGHNA, CDR2 YNFKEQ. The DNA for the CDR3 is TGTGCCAGCAGCCAATATATGCTAGAGGGCTACGGGCAGTACTTC. This sequence encodes CASSQYMLEGYGQYF.

This clonotype was counted at least ten times. The chain couples TRBV29-1 to TRBJ2-5, with a weak D call TRBD2 (5 bases). CDR3 length: 14 residues. Trimming left V 0 bases short and J 1 base short, with 9 bases between. The germline gives CDR1 SQVTM, CDR2 ANQGSEA. The CDR3 reads CSVEDPGGQETQYF. The CDR3 DNA sequence: TGCAGCGTTGAAGACCCAGGAGGCCAAGAGACCCAGTACTTC.

The chain links TRBV19 to TRBJ2-6, with a tentative D call TRBD1 (6 bases). This CDR3 region has 15 residues. Between the trimmed V and J ends, which lost 4 bases and 3 bases, there was a span of 10 bases. Germline V gives CDR1 LNHDA, CDR2 SQIVND (reference sequence). DNA for the CDR3: TGTGCCAGTAGTAATTCAGGGGATGGGGCCAACGTCCTGACTTTC. It encodes CASSNSGDGANVLTF.

This clonotype turned up a few times. The J gene is TRBJ2-7, the V gene TRBV11-2, with 8 bases lining up with TRBD1. This CDR3 comprises 15 residues. Germline V gene sequence: CDR1 SGHAT, CDR2 FQNNGV. After removal of 3 bases from V and 6 bases from J, the junction contained 10 bases not matched to a gene. The CDR3 region is CASSLEDRGWGEQYF. CDR3 coding DNA: TGTGCCAGCAGCTTGGAAGACAGGGGCTGGGGCGAGCAGTACTTC.

Points on this clonotype: Germline and junction disagree at one end, which may indicate a read error. CDR3 residues: CASSPYAGELCF. CDR3 DNA sequence: TGTGCCAGCAGCCCCTACGCCGGGGAGCTGTGTTTT. V gene TRBV7-9 combines with J gene TRBJ2-2; maybe TRBD2 (5 bases). The CDR3 is 12 residues long. Germline values: CDR1 SEHNR, CDR2 FQNEAQ (reference sequence).

The chain is built from TRBV9 and TRBJ2-1; 12 positions agree with TRBD2. Trimming at V came to 4 bases and at J to 3 bases, leaving 8 bases not matched to a gene. This CDR3 region has 17 residues. CDR1 and CDR2 from the germline V gene are SGDLS and YYNGEE. CDR3 sequence (DNA): TGTGCCAGCAGCAAGACTAGCGGGGGTAATTACTACAATGAGCAGTTCTTC. Translating gives CASSKTSGGNYYNEQFF.

The chain combines TRBV12-3 or TRBV12-4 with TRBJ2-7; D is unresolved. Trimming pared 6 bases from V and 5 bases from J, leaving 17 bases between. CDR3 length: 14 amino acids. The CDR3 spells CASSPFGSSDEQYF. The CDR3 region has the DNA TGTGCCAGCAGCCCGTTTGGGTCCTCTGACGAGCAGTACTTC.

This clonotype was detected ten times or more. The CDR3 DNA reads as TGTGCCAGCACCACACGGACAGGGAGTCAGCCCCAGCATTTT. Amino acid sequence: CASTTRTGSQPQHF. The chain carries TRBV6-4 and TRBJ1-5; 8 bases are shared with TRBD1. Germline values: CDR1 MRHNA, CDR2 SNTAGT. This CDR3 spans 14 amino acids. V shed 7 bases, J shed 6 bases, and the junction held 8 bases outside the gene matches.

This clonotype was found a few times. The CDR3 sequence: CSARDPTGINYGYTF. For the CDR3, the DNA is TGCAGTGCTAGAGATCCGACAGGGATCAACTATGGCTACACCTTC. This chain links TRBV20-1 with TRBJ1-2; 7 positions match TRBD1. V shed 0 bases and J 2 bases; nucleotides not matched to a gene: 6. The length of the CDR3 is 15 residues. Per germline, CDR1 DFQATT and CDR2 SNEGSKA (reference sequence).

The V gene is TRBV21-1, the J gene TRBJ2-3; TRBD1 was called by the table and not checked on the DNA. TRBV21-1 represents a pseudogene. The CDR3 is made up of 15 amino acids. The CDR3 DNA reads as TGTGCCAGCAGCTCGCCGCCCAGAGGCACAGATACGCAGTATTTT. It is translated as CASSSPPRGTDTQYF.

In regard to this clonotype: A much more abundant neighbour one base away suggests this may be a read error. The chain carries TRBV6-1 and TRBJ1-2; D not resolved. CDR3 length: 13 amino acids. The germline gives CDR1 MNHNS, CDR2 SASEGT. CDR3 coding DNA: TGTGCCAGCAGTGAAGGTTGGGTCTATGGCAACACCTTC. It specifies CASSEGWVYGNTF.

This clonotype was recorded a few times. The rearrangement uses TRBV7-9 and TRBJ1-2; D call uncertain. This CDR3 has 15 residues. CDR1 and CDR2 from the germline V gene are SEHNR and FQNEAQ (reference sequence). Trimming removed 6 bases at V and 4 bases at J, with 18 bases between. The CDR3 region is CASSFTSGSSYGYTF. DNA of the CDR3: TGTGCCAGCAGTTTCACAAGCGGGAGCAGCTATGGCTACACCTTC.

With regard to this clonotype: Being one base from a much bigger clone, this may be a read error. The rearrangement joins TRBV14 to TRBJ2-7; D is possibly TRBD1 or TRBD2 (5 bases each). V was pared by 0 bases and J by 8 bases, with 17 bases between. The CDR3 runs to 15 residues. Looked up from germline, CDR1 is SGHDN and CDR2 is FVKESK. In DNA form, the CDR3 reads TGTGCCAGCAGCCAAGAAGTTTGGGGACCTTACAAGCAGTACTTC. Protein: CASSQEVWGPYKQYF.

The sample holds many counts of this clonotype. This sequence joins TRBV6-1 and TRBJ1-1; TRBD1 matches 7 bases. CDR1 is MNHNS and CDR2 is SASEGT in the germline V gene. With V trimmed by 3 bases and J by 4 bases, 8 bases remained unmatched. CDR3 length: 15 residues. In nucleotides, the CDR3 is TGTGCCAGCAGTGATTTGACAGGGTTATTCACTGAAGCTTTCTTT. Translated: CASSDLTGLFTEAFF.

Concerning this clonotype: This may come from a read error, since a much larger clone is one base off. The chain has TRBV7-9 and TRBJ2-7, with D unclear. V shed 4 bases and J shed 4 bases, with 8 bases lying between them. The germline gives CDR1 SEHNR, CDR2 FQNEAQ (reference sequence). The CDR3 is 12 amino acids. For the CDR3, the DNA is TGTGCCAGCAGCTCGCCACAATACGAGCAGTACTTC. Its protein product is CASSSPQYEQYF.

As to this clonotype: This sequence may be a read error, since a much larger clone differs from it by one base. The chain uses TRBV6-2 or TRBV6-3 and TRBJ1-1; D is uncertain. Trimming cost V 5 bases and J 5 bases, with 12 bases left between them. There are 13 residues in the CDR3. Germline V CDR1 and CDR2: MNHEY, SVGEGT. The CDR3 here is CASSPVGNTEAFF. The CDR3, as DNA: TGTGCCAGCAGTCCCGTCGGGAATACTGAAGCTTTCTTT.

The chain couples TRBV20-1 to TRBJ2-5, with TRBD2 identical over 10 bases. The CDR3 is 15 amino acids. Losses at the gene ends were 5 bases for V and 9 bases for J; bases not matched to a gene: 15. Germline V gives CDR1 DFQATT, CDR2 SNEGSKA (reference sequence). CDR3 amino acids: CSAGGEREGQAPQYF. Here the CDR3 DNA reads TGCAGTGCTGGGGGTGAGCGGGAGGGCCAAGCGCCCCAGTACTTC.

The gene calls are TRBV27 and TRBJ2-7; D is unclear. Trimming took off 11 bases at V and 0 bases at J, with 14 bases between the two ends. This CDR3 contains 13 residues. CDR1 and CDR2 (germline): MNHEY, SMNVEV (reference sequence). Here the CDR3 DNA reads TGTGCCCGCCGACCCGGGTACTCCTACGAGCAGTACTTC. It specifies CARRPGYSYEQYF.

The table lists this clonotype with a few counts. The chain recombines TRBV7-9 with TRBJ1-1; D is unresolved. With 1 base removed from V and 1 base from J, the gap between germline ends came to 7 bases. The CDR3 consists of 14 residues. In germline, CDR1 is SEHNR, CDR2 FQNEAQ (reference sequence). The CDR3 protein is CASSLVVGNTEAFF. The DNA for the CDR3 is TGTGCCAGCAGCTTAGTTGTGGGGAACACTGAAGCTTTCTTT.

This clonotype was picked up a small number of times. This CDR3 is CAWTSEEQFF. The CDR3 DNA is TGTGCCTGGACCAGCGAGGAGCAGTTCTTC. This sequence joins TRBV30 and TRBJ2-1; D is uncertain. The CDR3 length is 10 residues. Deletions cut 4 bases from V and 10 bases from J, with 8 bases between. Germline CDR1 and CDR2: GTSNPN and SVGIG (reference sequence). Filled out from reference TRBV30 and TRBJ2-1, the complete variable domain reads SQTIHQWPATLVQPVGSPLSLECTVEGTSNPNLYWYRQAAGRGLQLLFYSVGIGQISSEVPQNLSASRPQDRQFILSSKKLLLSDSGFYLCAWTSEEQFFGPGTRLTVL.

Ten or more counts support this clonotype. The gene calls are TRBV7-9 and TRBJ2-3; 14 bases are a match to TRBD2. The CDR3 totals 17 residues. The V gene's germline CDR1 is SEHNR and CDR2 FQNEAQ (reference sequence). V shed 5 bases, J shed 0 bases, and the junction held 4 bases outside the gene matches. The CDR3 reads CASSGTSGSLSTDTQYF. Written as DNA, the CDR3 is TGTGCCAGCAGCGGGACTAGCGGGAGCTTAAGCACAGATACGCAGTATTTT.

The V call is TRBV12-3 or TRBV12-4, the J call TRBJ2-3; TRBD2 is a possible D gene (6 bases). V was shortened by 3 bases and J by 2 bases, with 15 bases between the two germline ends. This CDR3 has 16 residues. In DNA form, the CDR3 reads TGTGCCAGCAGTTTCGTTATTGGGGGGACCACAGATACGCAGTATTTT. It codes for CASSFVIGGTTDTQYF.